This TCR beta chain was retrieved from a study of early T cells in non-severe SARS-CoV-2 infection. Study conclusions and caveats: VDJdb-based matching was biased toward anti-spike CD8 responses and missed private and CD4 specificities.

TCRdb independently ran MiXCR on the 5' RACE reads; one entry per CDR3 protein. The sample contains about 55,000 distinct CDR3 sequences, around 12% of which appear only once. After removal of 2 bases from V and 5 bases from J, the junction contained 8 bases not matched to a gene. The CDR3 is 15 amino acids. CDR1 KGHSH and CDR2 LQKENI come from the germline V gene. At least ten counts were recorded for this clonotype. Its antigen is unidentified. V and J are TRBV18 and TRBJ2-7; 8 positions agree with TRBD2. Sequences were obtained from whole blood. This TCR was recovered from an adult who was a healthcare worker with PCR-confirmed SARS-CoV-2 infection or an uninfected control (not recorded which). In DNA, the CDR3 is TGTGCCAGCTCACCAGCGGGGGGTCTCGACGACGAGCAGTACTTC. Translated, it gives CASSPAGGLDDEQYF.